This TCR beta chain was profiled in a study of T cells in Graves' hyperthyroidism and ophthalmopathy. Among the patients, aged 18 to 65, hyperthyroidism was newly diagnosed and had lasted under 2 months. RNA transcripts were the template for amplifying TCR beta CDR3 regions. An initial round of RT-PCR targeting the TCR CDR3 relied on the HTBI primer set. TCRdb independently ran MiXCR on the multiplex PCR reads; one entry per CDR3 protein. The profile shows hundreds of thousands of distinct CDR3 sequences, about 15% of them singletons. This CDR3 contains 13 residues. CDR1 and CDR2 (germline): SQVTM, ANQGSEA. Trimming shortened V by 6 bases and J by 3 bases, and 15 bases separated the two germline ends. This clonotype was counted ten times or more.

The clonotype was recovered from a woman aged 30 to 39 with Graves' hyperthyroidism. Material: blood. The chain joins TRBV29-1 to TRBJ2-7; D is undetermined. CDR3: CSVKKADRYEQYF. CDR3 in DNA: TGCAGCGTCAAAAAGGCAGACCGCTACGAGCAGTACTTC.